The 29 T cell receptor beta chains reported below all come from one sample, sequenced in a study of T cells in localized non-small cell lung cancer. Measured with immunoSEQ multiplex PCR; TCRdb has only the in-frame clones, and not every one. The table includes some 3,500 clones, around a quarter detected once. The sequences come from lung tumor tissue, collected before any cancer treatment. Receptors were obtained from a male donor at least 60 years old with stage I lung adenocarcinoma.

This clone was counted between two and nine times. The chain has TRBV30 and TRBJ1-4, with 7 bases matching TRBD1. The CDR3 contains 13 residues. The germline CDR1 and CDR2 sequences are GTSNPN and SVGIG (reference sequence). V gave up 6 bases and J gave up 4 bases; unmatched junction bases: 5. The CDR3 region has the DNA TGTGCCTGTAACAGGGGTGGTAATGAAAAACTGTTTTTT. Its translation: CACNRGGNEKLFF.

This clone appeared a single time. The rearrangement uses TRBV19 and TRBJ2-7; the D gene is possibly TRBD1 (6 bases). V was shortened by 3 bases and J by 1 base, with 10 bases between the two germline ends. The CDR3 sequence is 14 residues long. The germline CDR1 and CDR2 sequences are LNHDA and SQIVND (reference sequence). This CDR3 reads CASSIRGWSYEQYF. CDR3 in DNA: TGTGCCAGTAGTATTAGGGGGTGGTCCTACGAGCAGTACTTC.

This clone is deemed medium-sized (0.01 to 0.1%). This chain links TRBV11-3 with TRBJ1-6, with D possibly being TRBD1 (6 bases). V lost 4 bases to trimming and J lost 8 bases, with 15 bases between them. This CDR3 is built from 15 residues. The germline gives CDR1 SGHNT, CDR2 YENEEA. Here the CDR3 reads CASSYGGGAHSPLHF. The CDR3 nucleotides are TGTGCCAGCAGCTACGGGGGGGGCGCACATTCACCCCTCCACTTT.

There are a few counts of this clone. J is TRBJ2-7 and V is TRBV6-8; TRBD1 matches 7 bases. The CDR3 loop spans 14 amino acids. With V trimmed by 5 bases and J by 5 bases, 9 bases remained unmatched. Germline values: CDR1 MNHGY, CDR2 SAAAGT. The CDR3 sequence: CASSAGRGGDEQYF. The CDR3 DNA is TGTGCCAGCAGTGCCGGCCGAGGGGGCGACGAGCAGTACTTC.

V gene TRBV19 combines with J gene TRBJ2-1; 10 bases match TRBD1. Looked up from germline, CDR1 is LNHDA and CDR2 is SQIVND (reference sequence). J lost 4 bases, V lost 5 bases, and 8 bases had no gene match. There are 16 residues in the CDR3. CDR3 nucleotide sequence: TGTGCCAGTAGTTTTACGGACAGGGGGTCGTACAATGAGCAGTTCTTC. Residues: CASSFTDRGSYNEQFF.

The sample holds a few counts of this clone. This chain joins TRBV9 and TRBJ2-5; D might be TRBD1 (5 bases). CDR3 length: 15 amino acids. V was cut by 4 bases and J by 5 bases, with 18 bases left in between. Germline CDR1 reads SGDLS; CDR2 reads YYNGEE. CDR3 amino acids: CASSPRPQDLETQYF. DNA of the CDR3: TGTGCCAGCAGCCCCCGTCCACAGGATTTGGAGACCCAGTACTTC.

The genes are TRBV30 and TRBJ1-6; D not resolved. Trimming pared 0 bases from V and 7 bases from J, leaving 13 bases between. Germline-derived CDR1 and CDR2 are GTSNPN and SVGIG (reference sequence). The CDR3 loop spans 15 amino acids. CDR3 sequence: CAWSVKGSDNSPLHF. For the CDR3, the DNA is TGTGCCTGGAGTGTAAAGGGTAGCGACAATTCACCCCTCCACTTT.

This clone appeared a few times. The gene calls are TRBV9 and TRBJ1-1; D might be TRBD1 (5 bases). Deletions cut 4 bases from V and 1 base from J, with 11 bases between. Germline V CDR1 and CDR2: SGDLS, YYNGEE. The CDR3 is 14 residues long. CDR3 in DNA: TGTGCCAGCAGCAGGGGCAGACCGAACACTGAAGCTTTCTTT. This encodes CASSRGRPNTEAFF.

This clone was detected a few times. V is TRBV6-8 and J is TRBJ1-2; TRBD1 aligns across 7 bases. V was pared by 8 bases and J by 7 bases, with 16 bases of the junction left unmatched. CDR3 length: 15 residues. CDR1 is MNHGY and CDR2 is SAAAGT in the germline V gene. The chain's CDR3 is CASVVQSGTVSGYTF. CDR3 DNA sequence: TGTGCCAGCGTGGTCCAGTCGGGGACAGTTAGTGGCTACACCTTC.

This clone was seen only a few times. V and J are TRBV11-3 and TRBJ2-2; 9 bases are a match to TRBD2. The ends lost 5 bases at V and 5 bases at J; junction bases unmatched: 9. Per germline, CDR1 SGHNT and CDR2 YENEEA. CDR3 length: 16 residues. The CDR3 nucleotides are TGTGCCAGCAGCGAACCCCCTCTAGCGGGGACCGGGGAGCTGTTTTTT. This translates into CASSEPPLAGTGELFF.

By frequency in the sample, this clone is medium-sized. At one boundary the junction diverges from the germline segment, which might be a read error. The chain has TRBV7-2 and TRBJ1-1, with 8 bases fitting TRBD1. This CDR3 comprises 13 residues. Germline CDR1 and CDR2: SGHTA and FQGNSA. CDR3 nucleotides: TGTGCCAGCAGTTTAGGACAGGGAACTGAAGCTTTCTTT. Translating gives CASSLGQGTEAFF.

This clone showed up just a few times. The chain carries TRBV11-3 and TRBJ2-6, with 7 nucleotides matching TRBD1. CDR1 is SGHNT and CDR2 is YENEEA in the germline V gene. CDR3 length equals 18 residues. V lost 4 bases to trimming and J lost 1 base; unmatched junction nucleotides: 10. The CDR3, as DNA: TGTGCCAGCAGCTCTTCACAGGGGCGAAGGTCTGGGGCCAACGTCCTGACTTTC. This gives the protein CASSSSQGRRSGANVLTF.

The CDR3 bases are TGTGCCAGCGGATCACAGCCCGGGACAGGGGTTTCACCCCTCCACTTT. This translates into CASGSQPGTGVSPLHF. The rearrangement joins TRBV7-2 to TRBJ1-6; 10 bases match TRBD1. The CDR3 extends over 16 amino acids. V lost 8 bases and J lost 9; bases outside the gene matches: 13. The germline V gene encodes CDR1 SGHTA and CDR2 FQGNSA.

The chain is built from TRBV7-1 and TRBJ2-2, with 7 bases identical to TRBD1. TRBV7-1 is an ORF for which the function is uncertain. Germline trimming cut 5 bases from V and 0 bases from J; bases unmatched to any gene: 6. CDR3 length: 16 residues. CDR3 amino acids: CASSPGGQSNTGELFF. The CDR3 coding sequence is TGTGCCAGCAGCCCAGGGGGACAGTCGAACACCGGGGAGCTGTTTTTT.

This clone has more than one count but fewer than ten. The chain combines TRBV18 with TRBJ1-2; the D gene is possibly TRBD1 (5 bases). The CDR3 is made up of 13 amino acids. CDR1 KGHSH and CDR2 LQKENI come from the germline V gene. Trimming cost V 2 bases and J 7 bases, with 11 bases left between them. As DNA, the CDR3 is TGTGCCAGCTCACCAGGGGGGACGCGTGGCTACACCTTC. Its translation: CASSPGGTRGYTF.

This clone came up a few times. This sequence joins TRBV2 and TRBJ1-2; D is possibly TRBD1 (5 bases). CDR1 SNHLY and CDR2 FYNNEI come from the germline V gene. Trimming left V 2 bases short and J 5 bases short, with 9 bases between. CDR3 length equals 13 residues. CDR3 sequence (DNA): TGTGCCAGCAGTGAAAAGACAGTTTATGGCTACACCTTC. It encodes CASSEKTVYGYTF. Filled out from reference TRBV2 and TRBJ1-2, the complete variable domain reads EPEVTQTPSHQVTQMGQEVILRCVPISNHLYFYWYRQILGQKVEFLVSFYNNEISEKSEIFDDQFSVERPDGSNFTLKIRSTKLEDSAMYFCASSEKTVYGYTFGSGTRLTVV.

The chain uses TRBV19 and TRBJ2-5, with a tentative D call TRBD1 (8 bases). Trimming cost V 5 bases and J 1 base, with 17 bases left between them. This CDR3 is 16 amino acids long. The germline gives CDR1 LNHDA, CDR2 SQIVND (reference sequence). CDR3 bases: TGTGCCAGTAGTCCTGACAGGGGAGGGCTCCAAGAGACCCAGTACTTC. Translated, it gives CASSPDRGGLQETQYF. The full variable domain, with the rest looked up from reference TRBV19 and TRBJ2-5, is DGGITQSPKYLFRKEGQNVTLSCEQNLNHDAMYWYRQDPGQGLRLIYYSQIVNDFQKGDIAEGYSVSREKKESFPLTVTSAQKNPTAFYLCASSPDRGGLQETQYFGPGTRLLVL.

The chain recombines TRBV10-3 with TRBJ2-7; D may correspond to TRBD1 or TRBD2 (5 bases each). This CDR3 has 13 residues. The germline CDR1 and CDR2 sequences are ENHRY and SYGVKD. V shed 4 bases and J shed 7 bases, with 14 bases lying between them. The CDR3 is CAISGDRVEEQYF. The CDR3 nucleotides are TGTGCCATCAGTGGGGACCGGGTGGAAGAGCAGTACTTC.

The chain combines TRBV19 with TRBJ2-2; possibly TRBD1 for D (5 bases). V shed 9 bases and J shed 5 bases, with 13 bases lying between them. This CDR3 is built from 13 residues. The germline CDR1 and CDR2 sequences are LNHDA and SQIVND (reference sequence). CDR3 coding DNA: TGTGCCAGCCAACGCGCAGGGACCGGGGAGCTGTTTTTT. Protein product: CASQRAGTGELFF.

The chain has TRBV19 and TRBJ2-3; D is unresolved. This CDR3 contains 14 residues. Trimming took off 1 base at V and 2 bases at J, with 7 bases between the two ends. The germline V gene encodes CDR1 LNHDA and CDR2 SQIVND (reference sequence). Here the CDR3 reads CASSIAFYTDTQYF. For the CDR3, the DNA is TGTGCCAGTAGTATAGCCTTTTACACAGATACGCAGTATTTT.

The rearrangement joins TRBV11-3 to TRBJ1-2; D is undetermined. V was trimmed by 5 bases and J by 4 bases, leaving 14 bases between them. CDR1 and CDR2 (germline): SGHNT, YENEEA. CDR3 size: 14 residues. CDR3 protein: CASSHGLASYGYTF. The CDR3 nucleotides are TGTGCCAGCAGCCACGGGCTAGCATCCTATGGCTACACCTTC.

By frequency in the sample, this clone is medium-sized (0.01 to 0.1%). The CDR3 region is CASSNPRGSEAFF. The CDR3 DNA follows: TGTGCCAGCAGCAACCCCAGGGGCTCTGAAGCTTTCTTT. The rearrangement joins TRBV6-8 to TRBJ1-1; tentative D call: TRBD1 (6 bases). V lost 6 bases and J lost 6, with 14 bases in between. Germline assignment: CDR1 MNHGY and CDR2 SAAAGT. The CDR3 has 13 residues.

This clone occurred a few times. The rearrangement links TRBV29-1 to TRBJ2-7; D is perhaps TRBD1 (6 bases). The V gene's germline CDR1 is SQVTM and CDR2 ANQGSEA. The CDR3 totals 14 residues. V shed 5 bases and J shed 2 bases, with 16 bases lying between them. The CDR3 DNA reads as TGCAGCGTTTACTCCGGGACACTAGCCTACGAGCAGTACTTC. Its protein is CSVYSGTLAYEQYF.

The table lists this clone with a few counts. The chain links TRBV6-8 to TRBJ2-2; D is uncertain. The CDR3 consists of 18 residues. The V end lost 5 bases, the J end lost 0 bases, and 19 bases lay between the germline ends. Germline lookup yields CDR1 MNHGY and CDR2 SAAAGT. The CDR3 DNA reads TGTGCCAGCAGTGACACGTTATATGCGACGGCGAACACCGGGGAGCTGTTTTTT. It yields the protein CASSDTLYATANTGELFF.

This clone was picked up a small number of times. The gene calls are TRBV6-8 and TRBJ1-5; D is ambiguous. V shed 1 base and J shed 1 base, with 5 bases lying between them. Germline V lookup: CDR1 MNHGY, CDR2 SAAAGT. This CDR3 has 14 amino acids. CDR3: CASSYYGSNQPQHF. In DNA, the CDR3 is TGTGCCAGCAGTTACTACGGAAGCAATCAGCCCCAGCATTTT.

In DNA form, the CDR3 reads TGTGCTAGTGGTTTGGTACTTGGACAGGGGTTAGGTGAGCAGTTCTTC. This gives the protein CASGLVLGQGLGEQFF. The V call is TRBV12-5, the J call TRBJ2-1; 9 bases are shared with TRBD1. The CDR3 covers 16 residues. With V trimmed by 0 bases and J by 9 bases, 9 bases remained unmatched. Germline V gene sequence: CDR1 LGHNT, CDR2 FRNRAP.

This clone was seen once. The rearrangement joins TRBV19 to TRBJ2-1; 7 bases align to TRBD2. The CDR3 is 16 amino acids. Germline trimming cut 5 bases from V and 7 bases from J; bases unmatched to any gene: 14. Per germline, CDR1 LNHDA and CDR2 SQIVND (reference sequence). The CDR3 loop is CASSPSEAGFPNEQFF. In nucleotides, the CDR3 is TGTGCCAGTAGTCCCTCGGAAGCGGGGTTTCCAAATGAGCAGTTCTTC.

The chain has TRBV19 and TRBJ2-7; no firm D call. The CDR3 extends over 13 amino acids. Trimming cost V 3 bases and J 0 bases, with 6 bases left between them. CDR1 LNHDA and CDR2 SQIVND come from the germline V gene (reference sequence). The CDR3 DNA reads TGTGCCAGTAGTATTTTGCCCTCCTACGAGCAGTACTTC. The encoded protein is CASSILPSYEQYF.

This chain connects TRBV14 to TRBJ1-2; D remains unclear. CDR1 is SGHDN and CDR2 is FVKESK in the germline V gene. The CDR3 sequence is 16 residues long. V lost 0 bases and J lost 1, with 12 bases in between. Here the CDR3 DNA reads TGTGCCAGCAGCCAAGAGGGAGGAAATCGTAACTATGGCTACACCTTC. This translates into CASSQEGGNRNYGYTF.